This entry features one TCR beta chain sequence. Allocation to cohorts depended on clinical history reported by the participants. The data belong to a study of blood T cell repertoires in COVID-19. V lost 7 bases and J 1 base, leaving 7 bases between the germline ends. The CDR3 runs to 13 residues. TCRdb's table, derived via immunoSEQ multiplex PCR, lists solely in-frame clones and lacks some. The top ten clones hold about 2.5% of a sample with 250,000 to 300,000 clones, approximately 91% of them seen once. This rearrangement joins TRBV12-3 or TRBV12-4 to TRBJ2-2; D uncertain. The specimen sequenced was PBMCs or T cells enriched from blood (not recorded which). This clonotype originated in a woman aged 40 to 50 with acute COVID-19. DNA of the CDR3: TGTGCCAGCACCCTCAGGAACACCGGGGAGCTGTTTTTT. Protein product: CASTLRNTGELFF.